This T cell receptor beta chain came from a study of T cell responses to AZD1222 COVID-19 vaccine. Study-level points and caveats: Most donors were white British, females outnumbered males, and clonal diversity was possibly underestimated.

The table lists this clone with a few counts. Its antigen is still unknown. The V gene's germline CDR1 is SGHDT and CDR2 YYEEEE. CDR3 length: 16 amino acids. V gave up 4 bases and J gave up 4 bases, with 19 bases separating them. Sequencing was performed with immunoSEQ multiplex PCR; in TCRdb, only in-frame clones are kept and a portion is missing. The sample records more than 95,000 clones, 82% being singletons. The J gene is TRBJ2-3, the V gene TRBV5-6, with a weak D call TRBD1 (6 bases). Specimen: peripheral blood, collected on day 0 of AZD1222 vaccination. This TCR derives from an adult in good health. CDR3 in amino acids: CASSAPGERQADTQYF. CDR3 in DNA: TGTGCCAGCAGCGCCCCAGGGGAGAGACAGGCAGATACGCAGTATTTT.